These T cell receptor beta chains were read from a single sample in a study of cytomegalovirus exposure and HLA in healthy donors. Clones were read by immunoSEQ multiplex PCR, and TCRdb kept only the in-frame ones, dropping some. Among more than 65,000 clones listed, 74% were seen once. Specimen: PBMCs. These receptors were obtained from a woman aged 45-65 years in good health and CMV-seropositive. CDR3s include the opening cysteine and the closing phenylalanine or tryptophan. A D gene is named only where the DNA matches it firmly. Some rows mark clone size as missing; the rest say once, few, many or name a class of expanded clone.

J gene: TRBJ2-7; clone size: .; D gene: .; V gene: TRBV30; CDR3 protein: CAWSVRLSGLDDGEQYF; CDR3 DNA: TGTGCCTGGAGTGTTCGTCTATCCGGACTCGACGATGGTGAGCAGTACTTC
J gene: TRBJ1-4; clone size: .; D gene: TRBD1; V gene: TRBV16; CDR3 protein: CASSPQGGVEKLFF; CDR3 DNA: TGTGCCAGCAGCCCTCAGGGGGGAGTTGAAAAACTGTTTTTT
J gene: TRBJ2-5; clone size: .; D gene: TRBD2; V gene: TRBV5-1; CDR3 protein: CASSLSGTSGEAQYF; CDR3 DNA: TGCGCCAGCAGCTTATCCGGGACTAGCGGGGAGGCCCAGTACTTC
J gene: TRBJ1-2; clone size: few; D gene: .; V gene: TRBV6-6; CDR3 protein: CASGPSGQDGYTF; CDR3 DNA: TGTGCCAGCGGACCTTCAGGGCAGGATGGCTACACCTTC
J gene: TRBJ1-1; clone size: .; D gene: .; V gene: TRBV7-6; CDR3 protein: CASSPAGGNTEAFF; CDR3 DNA: TGTGCCAGCAGCCCGGCGGGGGGTAACACTGAAGCTTTCTTT
J gene: TRBJ1-1; clone size: .; D gene: .; V gene: TRBV5-5; CDR3 protein: CASRRSWGMNTEAFF; CDR3 DNA: TGTGCCAGCAGGCGGTCATGGGGCATGAACACTGAAGCTTTCTTT
J gene: TRBJ1-1; clone size: .; D gene: .; V gene: TRBV7-9; CDR3 protein: CASSPGSPEAFF; CDR3 DNA: TGTGCCAGCAGCCCGGGGTCCCCTGAAGCTTTCTTT
J gene: TRBJ1-2; clone size: few; D gene: .; V gene: TRBV7-9; CDR3 protein: CSSSVMSGIYTF; CDR3 DNA: TGTTCCAGCAGCGTCATGTCGGGGATCTACACCTTC
J gene: TRBJ2-3; clone size: .; D gene: TRBD1; V gene: TRBV10-2; CDR3 protein: CASKTGTGNADTQYF; CDR3 DNA: TGCGCCAGCAAGACCGGGACAGGGAACGCAGATACGCAGTATTTT
J gene: TRBJ2-3; clone size: .; D gene: TRBD2; V gene: TRBV7-2; CDR3 protein: CASTTKLAGESF; CDR3 DNA: TGTGCCAGCACAACAAAACTAGCGGGAGAGTCTTTT
J gene: TRBJ1-2; clone size: .; D gene: TRBD1; V gene: TRBV28; CDR3 protein: CASSIITPGQKNYGYTF; CDR3 DNA: TGTGCCAGCAGCATCATCACCCCGGGACAGAAAAACTATGGCTACACCTTC
J gene: TRBJ2-7; clone size: once; D gene: TRBD1; V gene: TRBV27; CDR3 protein: CASLGTGGHEQYF; CDR3 DNA: TGTGCCAGCCTGGGGACAGGGGGGCACGAGCAGTACTTC
J gene: TRBJ2-3; clone size: .; D gene: .; V gene: TRBV6-4; CDR3 protein: CASSDQATGTDTQYF; CDR3 DNA: TGTGCCAGCAGTGATCAGGCCACTGGCACAGATACGCAGTATTTT
J gene: TRBJ1-1; clone size: .; D gene: .; V gene: TRBV15; CDR3 protein: CATSRDGWSFGGNTEAFF; CDR3 DNA: TGTGCCACCAGCAGAGATGGATGGTCCTTCGGGGGAAACACTGAAGCTTTCTTT
J gene: TRBJ2-7; clone size: .; D gene: TRBD1; V gene: TRBV30; CDR3 protein: CASAGQGREQYF; CDR3 DNA: TGTGCCTCCGCAGGACAGGGCCGGGAGCAGTACTTC
J gene: TRBJ1-2; clone size: .; D gene: .; V gene: TRBV5-4; CDR3 protein: CASSLERGVSYGYTF; CDR3 DNA: TGTGCCAGCAGCTTGGAGAGAGGCGTGAGCTATGGCTACACCTTC
J gene: TRBJ2-7; clone size: once; D gene: TRBD1; V gene: TRBV7-2; CDR3 protein: CASSRGQGLMYEQYF; CDR3 DNA: TGTGCCAGCAGCCGAGGACAGGGACTTATGTACGAGCAGTACTTC
J gene: TRBJ1-2; clone size: .; D gene: TRBD1; V gene: TRBV28; CDR3 protein: CASSFSTGRNYGYTF; CDR3 DNA: TGTGCCAGCAGTTTTTCGACAGGGAGGAACTATGGCTACACCTTC
J gene: TRBJ1-1; clone size: .; D gene: .; V gene: TRBV2; CDR3 protein: CASAISNGGTEAFF; CDR3 DNA: TGTGCCAGTGCTATATCGAATGGCGGCACTGAAGCTTTCTTT